This is a list of T cell receptor beta chains from one sample in a study of shared clonotypes between healthy human individuals. The assay was immunoSEQ multiplex PCR, and TCRdb's table has in-frame clones only and misses some. The table has 550,000 to 750,000 clones, 95% to 96% seen once. Specimen: naive CD8+ T cells sorted from blood. All receptors come from a young woman in good health. Both conserved end residues are part of each CDR3. The D gene is left open where the match is weak. Some rows have no size entry. The others give once, few or many, or a class for an expanded clone.

>TRBV28|TRBJ2-7|-|TRBD2
TGTGCCAGCAGTCCTGGACTAGCGGGATTTTCCTACGAGCAGTACTTC
CASSPGLAGFSYEQYF
>TRBV21-1|TRBJ2-2|-|-
TGTGCCAGCAGCAAAGGTGGGGTTAGCGGGAGAACCGGGGAGCTGTTTTTT
CASSKGGVSGRTGELFF
>TRBV5-1|TRBJ2-5|-|-
TGCGCCAGCAGCTTGTGGAGGGAAGAGACCCAGTACTTC
CASSLWREETQYF
>TRBV14|TRBJ1-1|-|-
TGTGCCAGCCAAGGACACCCGAACACTGAAGCTTTCTTT
CASQGHPNTEAFF
>TRBV4-1|TRBJ1-4|once|-
TGCGCCAGCAGCCAAATAACCACGGACAAACTGTTTTTT
CASSQITTDKLFF
>TRBV25-1|TRBJ2-7|-|TRBD1
TGTGCCACAATGGGACAGGCATACTCGAGCTCCTACGAGCAGTACTTC
CATMGQAYSSSYEQYF
>TRBV11-2|TRBJ1-1|-|-
TGTGCCAGCAGCTCGGGGTCTGAAGCTTTCTTT
CASSSGSEAFF
>TRBV9|TRBJ2-1|-|TRBD2
TGTGCCAGCAGCGTAGGCTCCTCGGGGGGGAATGAGCAGTTCTTC
CASSVGSSGGNEQFF
>TRBV27|TRBJ2-1|-|-
TGTGCCAGCAGTTTATCGGGGGTGGGGCCGTCCTACAATGAGCAGTTCTTC
CASSLSGVGPSYNEQFF
>TRBV6-1|TRBJ1-1|-|-
TGTGCCAGCAGTGAAGCGCGGACCAGGACTGAAGCTTTCTTT
CASSEARTRTEAFF
>TRBV29-1|TRBJ2-1|-|-
TGCAGCGTTGAGGGGGCAGGAAGCTCCTACAATGAGCAGTTCTTC
CSVEGAGSSYNEQFF
>TRBV28|TRBJ1-1|-|-
TGTGCCAGCAGTTTAGCGGGTGGGAACACTGAAGCTTTCTTT
CASSLAGGNTEAFF
>TRBV29-1|TRBJ2-1|-|TRBD2
TGCAGCGTCCGAGGGGCCGCGGGAGTCTCCTACAATGAGCAGTTCTTC
CSVRGAAGVSYNEQFF
>TRBV2|TRBJ2-7|-|TRBD1
TGTGCCAGCAGTCACCCGGGACAGTTGACCTACGAGCAGTACTTC
CASSHPGQLTYEQYF
>TRBV27|TRBJ2-7|-|TRBD1
TGTGCCAGCAGTTTATCGGACAGGGTCTCCTACGAGCAGTACTTC
CASSLSDRVSYEQYF
>TRBV27|TRBJ2-1|-|TRBD2
TGTGCCAGCAGTACACTTGGGACTAGCGGGAGTAATGAGCAGTTCTTC
CASSTLGTSGSNEQFF
>TRBV28|TRBJ1-4|-|-
TGTGCCAGCAGTCTACAGGGTGCGAATGAAAAACTGTTTTTT
CASSLQGANEKLFF